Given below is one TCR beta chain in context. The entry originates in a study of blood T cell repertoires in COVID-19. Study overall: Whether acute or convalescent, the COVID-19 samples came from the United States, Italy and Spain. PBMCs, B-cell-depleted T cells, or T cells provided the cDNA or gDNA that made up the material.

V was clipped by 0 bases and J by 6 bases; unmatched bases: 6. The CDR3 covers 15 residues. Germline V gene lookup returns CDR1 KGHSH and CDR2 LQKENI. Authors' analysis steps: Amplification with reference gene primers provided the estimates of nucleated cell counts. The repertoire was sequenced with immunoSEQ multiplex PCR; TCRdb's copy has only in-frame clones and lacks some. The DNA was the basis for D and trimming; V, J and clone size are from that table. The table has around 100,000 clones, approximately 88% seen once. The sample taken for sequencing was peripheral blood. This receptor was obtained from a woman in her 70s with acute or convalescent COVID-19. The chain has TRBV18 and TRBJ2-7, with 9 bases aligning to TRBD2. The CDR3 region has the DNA TGTGCCAGCTCACCACCAATAGCGGGAGTTCTCGAGCAGTACTTC. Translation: CASSPPIAGVLEQYF.